This T cell receptor beta chain originates from a study of T cell responses to AZD1222 COVID-19 vaccine. General observations from the study: Nearly half of spike-specific TCRs reportedly target variant regions that are unmutated in the B.1.351 and B.1.1.7 variants. Without day 14 samples, only post-peak T cell repertoires were studied. Increased Spike-specific TCR breadth and depth were observed after two AZD1222 doses. Among the donors, most were white British and more were female, and clonal diversity was possibly underestimated.

With respect to this clone: Its antigen is still unknown.

The method was immunoSEQ multiplex PCR; TCRdb's version includes in-frame clones alone and lacks a portion of them. This repertoire shows 150,000 or so clones, around 90% found once; its top ten account for about 3%. The specimen comprised peripheral blood, sampled on day 0 of MenACWY control vaccination. The source of this sequence is an adult in good health.

CDR3 region: CASSGDWGSYNEQFF. The CDR3 region has the DNA TGTGCCAGCAGTGGCGACTGGGGCTCCTACAATGAGCAGTTCTTC. The chain employs TRBV9 and TRBJ2-1; D gene ambiguous. Germline loops: CDR1 SGDLS, CDR2 YYNGEE. V shed 5 bases and J shed 0 bases, with 12 bases lying between them. CDR3 length: 15 amino acids. Together with reference TRBV9 and TRBJ2-1, the CDR3 gives the full variable domain: DSGVTQTPKHLITATGQRVTLRCSPRSGDLSVYWYQQSLDQGLQFLIQYYNGEERAKGNILERFSAQQFPDLHSELNLSSLELGDSALYFCASSGDWGSYNEQFFGPGTRLTVL.